This TCR beta chain was obtained from a study of cytomegalovirus exposure and HLA in healthy donors. Overall study findings and caveats: Roughly uniform sequencing depth across donors was assumed, possibly incorrectly. Sequencing probably produced one cluster of sequence variants that were highly shared. The authors listed 150 to 200 TCR beta chains as cytomegalovirus-associated.

Healthy bone marrow donors formed the donor group. PCR employed 60 Vbeta and 13 Jbeta primers. TCRdb's copy holds only in-frame clones and misses some; the assay was immunoSEQ multiplex PCR. Here the sample spans some 150,000 clones, 73% being singletons. Germline V gene data show CDR1 as SSHAT and CDR2 as FNYEAQ (reference sequence). The CDR3 has 14 residues. About this clone: Its antigen is as yet unknown. A read error may produce the germline difference seen at one junction end.

The source is a human donor in good health. Specimen: PBMCs. The V call is TRBV7-7, the J call TRBJ2-5; D is possibly TRBD2 (5 bases). CDR3 in amino acids: CASSLRVAEETQYF. CDR3 nucleotides: TGTGCTAGCAGCTTGAGGGTGGCAGAAGAGACCCAGTACTTC.